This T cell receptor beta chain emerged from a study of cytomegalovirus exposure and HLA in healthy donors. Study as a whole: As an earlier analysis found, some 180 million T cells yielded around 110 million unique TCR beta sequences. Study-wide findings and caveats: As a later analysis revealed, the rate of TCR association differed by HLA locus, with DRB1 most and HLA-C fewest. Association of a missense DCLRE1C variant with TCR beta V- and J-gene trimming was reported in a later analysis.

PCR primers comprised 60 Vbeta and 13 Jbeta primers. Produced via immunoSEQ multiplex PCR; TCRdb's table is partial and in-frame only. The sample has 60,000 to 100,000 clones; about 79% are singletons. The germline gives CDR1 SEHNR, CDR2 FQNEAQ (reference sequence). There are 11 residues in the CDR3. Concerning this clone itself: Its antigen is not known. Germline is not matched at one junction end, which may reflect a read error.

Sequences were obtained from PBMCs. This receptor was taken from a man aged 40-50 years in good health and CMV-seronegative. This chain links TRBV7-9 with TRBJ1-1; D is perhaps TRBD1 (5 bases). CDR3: CSSSSGSEAFF. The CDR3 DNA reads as TGTTCCAGCAGCTCAGGGTCTGAAGCTTTCTTT.